These 29 T cell receptor beta chains originate from one sample sequenced in a study of blood T cell repertoires in COVID-19. Assay: immunoSEQ multiplex PCR; the TCRdb copy retains only in-frame clones and omits some. The table lists 250,000 to 350,000 clones, 85% to 90% of them singletons. Sequenced material: PBMCs or T cells enriched from blood (not recorded which). The source is a woman between 18 and 30 years old with acute COVID-19.

This chain links TRBV9 with TRBJ2-5; D may be TRBD2 (5 bases). From germline, CDR1 is SGDLS and CDR2 YYNGEE. This CDR3 has 14 amino acids. V was cut by 4 bases and J by 5 bases, with 15 bases left in between. CDR3 DNA: TGTGCCAGCAGCCCCCGCGGAGCGGAGGAGACCCAGTACTTC. Amino acid sequence: CASSPRGAEETQYF.

The V and J genes are TRBV19 and TRBJ1-1; no clear D. In germline, CDR1 is LNHDA, CDR2 SQIVND (reference sequence). The CDR3 runs to 14 residues. V was pared by 7 bases and J by 4 bases, with 16 bases between. This chain's CDR3 is CASTRVAGATEAFF. As DNA, the CDR3 is TGTGCCAGTACCCGAGTGGCGGGAGCCACTGAAGCTTTCTTT.

V usage is TRBV2 and J usage is TRBJ1-2; D remains unclear. The CDR3 is 13 residues long. Looked up from germline, CDR1 is SNHLY and CDR2 is FYNNEI. Deletions cut 5 bases from V and 4 bases from J, with 11 bases between. CDR3 nucleotide sequence: TGTGCCAGCAGTCCTGATCCGAGCTATGGCTACACCTTC. The encoded protein is CASSPDPSYGYTF.

This rearrangement joins TRBV5-5 to TRBJ1-1, with D uncertain. Germline V gene sequence: CDR1 SGHKS, CDR2 YYEKEE (reference sequence). V dropped 0 bases and J dropped 4 bases, with 13 bases sitting between them. This CDR3 region has 15 residues. CDR3 region: CASSLAPGMGTEAFF. The DNA of the CDR3 is TGTGCCAGCAGCTTGGCCCCGGGGATGGGCACTGAAGCTTTCTTT.

V gene TRBV5-4 combines with J gene TRBJ2-1, with 9 nucleotides matching TRBD2. V gave up 4 bases and J gave up 2 bases; unmatched junction bases: 7. CDR3 length: 16 amino acids. Germline values: CDR1 SGHNT, CDR2 YYREEE (reference sequence). The CDR3 region has the DNA TGTGCCAGCAGCCTTAATAGCGGGAGCCCCTACAATGAGCAGTTCTTC. It translates to CASSLNSGSPYNEQFF.

This chain joins TRBV11-2 and TRBJ2-7; weak D call: TRBD2 (5 bases). The length of the CDR3 is 14 residues. CDR1 and CDR2 (germline): SGHAT, FQNNGV. V shed 5 bases and J shed 2 bases, with 13 bases lying between them. The CDR3 is CASSGRTAPYEQYF. The CDR3 DNA reads as TGTGCCAGCAGCGGACGGACTGCTCCCTACGAGCAGTACTTC. Full variable domain (rest looked up from reference TRBV11-2 and TRBJ2-7): EAGVAQSPRYKIIEKRQSVAFWCNPISGHATLYWYQQILGQGPKLLIQFQNNGVVDDSQLPKDRFSAERLKGVDSTLKIQPAKLEDSAVYLCASSGRTAPYEQYFGPGTRLTVT.

The V gene is TRBV28, the J gene TRBJ1-2; unclear D gene. V was cut by 3 bases and J by 1 base, with 21 bases left in between. The CDR3 is made up of 18 amino acids. Germline CDR1 MDHEN, CDR2 SYDVKM. The CDR3 sequence: CASSFPEGRVILNYGYTF. CDR3 nucleotide sequence: TGTGCCAGCAGTTTCCCCGAGGGAAGGGTCATCCTTAACTATGGCTACACCTTC.

The rearrangement uses TRBV2 and TRBJ1-6; 12 positions agree with TRBD1. The germline V gene has CDR1 SNHLY and CDR2 FYNNEI. This CDR3 has 19 amino acids. J lost 0 bases, V lost 8 bases, and 11 bases had no gene match. CDR3 region: CASLKGTGGRSSYNSPLHF. The CDR3 DNA follows: TGTGCCAGCCTCAAGGGGACAGGGGGCAGGAGCTCCTATAATTCACCCCTCCACTTT.

The chain links TRBV5-1 to TRBJ2-5; unclear D gene. V was pared by 5 bases and J by 5 bases, with 10 bases between. The CDR3 spans 12 residues. Germline lookup yields CDR1 SGHRS and CDR2 YFSETQ. The CDR3, as DNA: TGCGCCAGCAGTGCGAGTTTGGAGACCCAGTACTTC. It is translated as CASSASLETQYF.

The chain carries TRBV6-6 and TRBJ1-3; 9 nucleotides line up with TRBD1. V dropped 0 bases and J dropped 2; count of bases not matched to a gene: 2. This CDR3 has 16 amino acids. The germline V gene encodes CDR1 MNHNY and CDR2 SVGAGI (reference sequence). CDR3 sequence reads: CASSYSQGATGNTIYF. The CDR3 DNA reads TGTGCCAGCAGTTACTCACAGGGGGCGACTGGAAACACCATATATTTT.

The chain carries TRBV24-1 and TRBJ2-1, with 7 bases matching TRBD2. The CDR3 consists of 21 residues. After removal of 0 bases from V and 7 bases from J, the junction contained 23 bases not matched to a gene. CDR1 and CDR2 (germline): KGHDR, SFDVKD. The CDR3 reads CATSDLRGRGSGTGSRNEQFF. In DNA, the CDR3 is TGTGCCACCAGTGATTTGCGGGGAAGGGGCAGCGGGACGGGTTCGCGGAATGAGCAGTTCTTC.

The genes are TRBV7-2 and TRBJ1-1; D gene ambiguous. Between the trimmed V and J ends, which lost 1 base and 5 bases, there was a span of 8 bases. This CDR3 region has 13 residues. CDR1 SGHTA and CDR2 FQGNSA come from the germline V gene. The CDR3 coding sequence is TGTGCCAGCAGCTTAGTGGGCAGGACTGAAGCTTTCTTT. Its protein is CASSLVGRTEAFF. Drawing the rest from reference TRBV7-2 and TRBJ1-1, the complete variable domain is GAGVSQSPSNKVTEKGKDVELRCDPISGHTALYWYRQSLGQGLEFLIYFQGNSAPDKSGLPSDRFSAERTGGSVSTLTIQRTQQEDSAVYLCASSLVGRTEAFFGQGTRLTVV.

V and J are TRBV15 and TRBJ2-1, with a possible D match to TRBD2 (5 bases). The CDR3 has 14 residues. The ends were cut back, 1 base at V and 2 bases at J, with 6 bases in the middle. The V gene's germline CDR1 is LNHNV and CDR2 YYDKDF (reference sequence). The CDR3 sequence: CATSRVGAYNEQFF. The DNA for the CDR3 is TGTGCCACCAGCAGAGTCGGGGCCTACAATGAGCAGTTCTTC.

The chain carries TRBV19 and TRBJ1-2; 7 bases map to TRBD1. Germline CDR1 reads LNHDA; CDR2 reads SQIVND (reference sequence). The ends lost 5 bases at V and 3 bases at J; junction bases unmatched: 6. This CDR3 comprises 14 residues. The CDR3 DNA reads TGTGCCAGTAGTCTAAGGGGGCGCGACTATGGCTACACCTTC. Amino acid sequence: CASSLRGRDYGYTF.

This chain uses TRBV7-9 with TRBJ1-1; D unclear. The V and J ends lost 10 bases and 8 bases respectively, with 14 bases between them. This CDR3 region has 11 residues. CDR1 is SEHNR, CDR2 FQNEAQ, per germline (reference sequence). For the CDR3, the DNA is TGTGCCACTGCCGGGTACGACGAAGCTTTCTTT. Translating it yields CATAGYDEAFF.

The chain combines TRBV2 with TRBJ2-1; D might be TRBD2 (5 bases). The CDR3 runs to 15 residues. Trimming took 5 bases from V and 6 from J, leaving 17 bases between them. Per germline, CDR1 SNHLY and CDR2 FYNNEI. CDR3: CASSSSFSGRNEQFF. The CDR3 bases are TGTGCCAGCAGTTCTAGCTTTTCCGGGCGCAATGAGCAGTTCTTC.

The chain combines TRBV20-1 with TRBJ2-7; 7 positions agree with TRBD2. Germline V gene data show CDR1 as DFQATT and CDR2 as SNEGSKA (reference sequence). V trimming: 4 bases; J trimming: 0 bases; junction bases outside the gene matches: 9. The CDR3 spans 15 residues. The chain's CDR3 is CSAIETSLSSYEQYF. The CDR3 nucleotides read TGCAGTGCTATTGAGACTAGCCTAAGCTCCTACGAGCAGTACTTC.

The chain carries TRBV19 and TRBJ1-4; TRBD1 aligns across 9 bases. Germline CDR1 is LNHDA and CDR2 is SQIVND (reference sequence). The trim removed 5 bases at V and 7 bases at J, leaving 8 bases unmatched. The CDR3 has 15 amino acids. The CDR3, as DNA: TGTGCCAGTAGTCGAACCGGGACAGGGCTTGAAAAACTGTTTTTT. It translates to CASSRTGTGLEKLFF.

This chain joins TRBV2 and TRBJ2-5; 7 positions match TRBD1. The CDR3 runs to 14 residues. The junction had 8 bases not matched to a gene; V was cut back by 5 bases and J by 5 bases. The germline V gene encodes CDR1 SNHLY and CDR2 FYNNEI. This CDR3 reads CASSRGRDVETQYF. The CDR3 region has the DNA TGTGCCAGCAGTAGGGGGCGAGATGTGGAGACCCAGTACTTC.

This clone was recorded a few times. The chain is built from TRBV28 and TRBJ1-4; TRBD1 aligns across 7 bases. The length of the CDR3 is 14 residues. Germline CDR1 MDHEN, CDR2 SYDVKM. J lost 8 bases, V lost 5 bases, and 8 bases had no gene match. The DNA of the CDR3 is TGTGCCAGCAGTCCGGACAGGAGGAGGGAAAAACTGTTTTTT. It yields the protein CASSPDRRREKLFF.

This chain joins TRBV30 and TRBJ2-7, with TRBD1 identical over 11 bases. CDR1 GTSNPN and CDR2 SVGIG come from the germline V gene (reference sequence). V dropped 6 bases and J dropped 3; count of bases not matched to a gene: 7. This CDR3 has 14 residues. This chain's CDR3 is CACDRTGGIYEQYF. In DNA, the CDR3 is TGTGCCTGCGATCGGACAGGGGGCATCTACGAGCAGTACTTC.

The V and J genes are TRBV4-2 and TRBJ2-1; D might be TRBD2 (7 bases). The CDR3 contains 16 residues. Looked up from germline, CDR1 is LGHNA and CDR2 is YNFKEQ. Trimming left V 0 bases short and J 7 bases short, with 16 bases between. The CDR3 sequence is CASSQEASGGGNEQFF. CDR3 nucleotide sequence: TGTGCCAGCAGCCAAGAGGCTAGCGGAGGGGGTAATGAGCAGTTCTTC.

The rearrangement joins TRBV28 to TRBJ1-4; D remains unclear. There are 15 residues in the CDR3. Germline V gene lookup returns CDR1 MDHEN and CDR2 SYDVKM. V was cut by 8 bases and J by 0 bases, with 13 bases left in between. The CDR3 bases are TGTGCCAGCTCTTCCCCCGGAGCAACTAATGAAAAACTGTTTTTT. Translation: CASSSPGATNEKLFF.

This rearrangement joins TRBV27 to TRBJ1-6; D is perhaps TRBD1 (5 bases). V was pared by 8 bases and J by 0 bases, with 14 bases between. CDR1 and CDR2 from the germline V gene are MNHEY and SMNVEV (reference sequence). This CDR3 is built from 16 residues. CDR3 sequence: CASLKIRGSYNSPLHF. CDR3 coding DNA: TGTGCCAGCCTTAAAATTAGGGGCTCCTATAATTCACCCCTCCACTTT.

In the case of this clone: The sample holds other DNA sequences that translate to the same CDR3. The V and J genes are TRBV11-2 and TRBJ1-4; TRBD1 aligns across 9 bases. Trimming removed 3 bases from V and 8 bases from J; junction bases left unmatched: 4. CDR3 size: 14 residues. Germline CDR1 is SGHAT and CDR2 is FQNNGV. The CDR3 region is CASSLGQGGEKLFF. CDR3 bases: TGTGCCAGCAGCTTGGGACAGGGAGGGGAAAAACTGTTTTTT.

The J gene is TRBJ1-5, the V gene TRBV6-2 or TRBV6-3, with a tentative D call TRBD1 (5 bases). The CDR3 sequence is 15 residues long. V lost 2 bases and J lost 0, with 8 bases in between. The V gene's germline CDR1 is MNHEY and CDR2 SVGEGT. The CDR3 DNA follows: TGTGCCAGCAGTTACGGGGCGCATAGCAATCAGCCCCAGCATTTT. The encoded protein is CASSYGAHSNQPQHF.

A note on this clone: This same CDR3 is encoded by further DNA sequences in the sample. CDR3 region: CASSIEGASNQPQHF. As DNA, the CDR3 is TGTGCCAGTAGTATAGAAGGGGCGAGCAATCAGCCCCAGCATTTT. J is TRBJ1-5 and V is TRBV19; tentatively, D is TRBD1 (5 bases). V was cut by 0 bases and J by 1 base, with 7 bases left in between. The germline gives CDR1 LNHDA, CDR2 SQIVND (reference sequence). The CDR3 runs to 15 residues.

The chain recombines TRBV6-4 with TRBJ2-2, with TRBD1 identical over 9 bases. CDR3 length: 17 amino acids. From germline, CDR1 is MRHNA and CDR2 SNTAGT. Losses at the gene ends were 0 bases for V and 5 bases for J; bases not matched to a gene: 7. Here the CDR3 reads CASSDSWNRGLTGELFF. CDR3 coding DNA: TGTGCCAGCAGTGACTCCTGGAACAGGGGGCTAACCGGGGAGCTGTTTTTT.

V usage is TRBV30 and J usage is TRBJ2-5; 7 bases line up with TRBD2. The ends lost 0 bases at V and 5 bases at J; junction bases unmatched: 0. The CDR3 runs to 12 residues. Germline CDR1 is GTSNPN and CDR2 is SVGIG (reference sequence). CDR3 region: CAWSVGGETQYF. The CDR3 DNA reads TGTGCCTGGAGTGTGGGGGGGGAGACCCAGTACTTC.